Listed here are 5 T cell receptor beta chains from one sample, sequenced in a study of cytotoxic CD8 clonotypes in ibrutinib-treated CLL. This table comes from immunoSEQ multiplex PCR, and its TCRdb copy is limited to in-frame clones, with some not included. Among over 65,000 clones listed, roughly 77% were seen once. Sequencing was performed on PBMCs, taken after 12 months of ibrutinib treatment. Receptor source: a human donor with chronic lymphocytic leukemia.

The chain has TRBV6-1 and TRBJ2-3; D may be TRBD2 (6 bases). The V and J ends lost 6 bases and 5 bases respectively, with 18 bases between them. CDR3 length: 15 residues. Germline loops: CDR1 MNHNS, CDR2 SASEGT. The CDR3 bases are TGTGCCAGCAGCGGCACTAGCCTCTCCGGAGATACGCAGTATTTT. This sequence encodes CASSGTSLSGDTQYF.

The chain combines TRBV7-9 with TRBJ2-7, with 9 bases aligning to TRBD1. Germline V CDR1 and CDR2: SEHNR, FQNEAQ (reference sequence). The length of the CDR3 is 13 residues. The J segment lost 6 bases and the V segment lost 6 bases, leaving 6 bases of the junction unmatched. As DNA, the CDR3 is TGTGCCAGCAGTCCACCGGGACAGGGCGAGCAGTACTTC. It is translated as CASSPPGQGEQYF.

CDR3 loop: CASGEGAAYEQYF. DNA for the CDR3: TGTGCCAGCGGGGAGGGGGCGGCCTACGAGCAGTACTTC. This rearrangement joins TRBV28 to TRBJ2-7, with D perhaps matching TRBD1 or TRBD2 (7 bases each). The CDR3 is 13 residues long. The V end was cut by 8 bases, the J end by 2 bases, with 13 bases between. CDR1 and CDR2 (germline): MDHEN, SYDVKM. The variable domain in full, completed from reference TRBV28 and TRBJ2-7, reads DVKVTQSSRYLVKRTGEKVFLECVQDMDHENMFWYRQDPGLGLRLIYFSYDVKMKEKGDIPEGYSVSREKKERFSLILESASTNQTSMYLCASGEGAAYEQYFGPGTRLTVT.

The V call is TRBV7-9, the J call TRBJ2-4; D is perhaps TRBD2 (6 bases). Germline V gives CDR1 SEHNR, CDR2 FQNEAQ (reference sequence). CDR3 size: 11 residues. With 10 bases removed from V and 7 bases from J, the gap between germline ends came to 11 bases. CDR3 in amino acids: CATTRGNIQYF. The CDR3 DNA follows: TGTGCCACCACCCGGGGGAACATTCAGTACTTC. Full variable domain (rest looked up from reference TRBV7-9 and TRBJ2-4): DTGVSQNPRHKITKRGQNVTFRCDPISEHNRLYWYRQTLGQGPEFLTYFQNEAQLEKSRLLSDRFSAERPKGSFSTLEIQRTEQGDSAMYLCATTRGNIQYFGAGTRLSVL.

About this clone itself: One end of the junction does not line up with germline, which may come from a read error. Other DNA sequences in the sample encode the same CDR3. V is TRBV29-1 and J is TRBJ1-5; 8 bases are a match to TRBD1. The CDR3 length is 13 residues. Per the germline V gene, CDR1 is SQVTM and CDR2 is ANQGSEA. CDR3 coding DNA: TGCAGCGTTCGCGGACAGGGCAATCAGCCCCAACATTTT. The encoded protein is CSVRGQGNQPQHF.